This TCR beta chain comes out of a study of shared clonotypes between healthy human individuals. Study-level information: Researchers assigned three CD4 naive, three CD4 memory, two CD8 naive and one CD8 memory plate to each donor. Study-wide results and limits: Shared across several donors were approximately 5% of the naive CD4 clonotypes. An effect of sequencing depth on clonotype sharing among donors was expected.

Produced via immunoSEQ multiplex PCR; TCRdb's table is partial and in-frame only. The sample contains about 110,000 clones, about 71% of which appear only once. The CDR3 has 16 residues. Germline V lookup: CDR1 LNHNV, CDR2 YYDKDF (reference sequence). The V gene lost 0 bases and the J gene lost 7 bases, with 15 bases spanning the gap. As to this clone: Its antigen is as yet unknown.

The source material was memory CD8+ T cells sorted from blood. The subset: CD45RO+ cells pooled with CCR7-negative TemRA cells. The V call is TRBV15, the J call TRBJ1-4; no clear D gene. The receptor comes from a woman in her thirties in good health. Here the CDR3 reads CATSRDRTEGREKLFF. DNA for the CDR3: TGTGCCACCAGCAGAGATCGGACTGAAGGGCGTGAAAAACTGTTTTTT.